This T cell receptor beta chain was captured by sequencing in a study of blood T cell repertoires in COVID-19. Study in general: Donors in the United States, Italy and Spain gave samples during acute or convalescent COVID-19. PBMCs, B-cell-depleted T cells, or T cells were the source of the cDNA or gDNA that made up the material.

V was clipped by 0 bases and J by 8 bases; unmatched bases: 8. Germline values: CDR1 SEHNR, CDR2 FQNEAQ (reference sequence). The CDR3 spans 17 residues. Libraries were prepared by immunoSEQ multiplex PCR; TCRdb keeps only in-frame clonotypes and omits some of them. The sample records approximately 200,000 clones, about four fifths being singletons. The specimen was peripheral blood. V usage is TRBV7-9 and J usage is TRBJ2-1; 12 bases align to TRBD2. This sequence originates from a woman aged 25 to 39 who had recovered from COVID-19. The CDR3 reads CASSLAWTSGMVYEQFF. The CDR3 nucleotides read TGTGCCAGCAGCTTAGCTTGGACTAGCGGGATGGTGTATGAGCAGTTCTTC. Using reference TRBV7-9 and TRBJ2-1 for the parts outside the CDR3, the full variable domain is DTGVSQNPRHKITKRGQNVTFRCDPISEHNRLYWYRQTLGQGPEFLTYFQNEAQLEKSRLLSDRFSAERPKGSFSTLEIQRTEQGDSAMYLCASSLAWTSGMVYEQFFGPGTRLTVL.